Included here is one T cell receptor (beta chain) sequence, with context. The antigen is undetermined. Germline CDR1 and CDR2: SGDLS and YYNGEE. This CDR3 is 14 amino acids long. The ends were cut back, 4 bases at V and 5 bases at J, with 15 bases in the middle. These data originate in a study of T cells after yellow fever vaccination. It was through 5'RACE template switching that TCR cDNA was made, with a universal primer site and UMIs added. A single record per CDR3 protein comes from TCRdb applying MiXCR to the 5' RACE reads. The sample lists about 630,000 distinct CDR3 sequences; 9% to 15% were seen once. Study outcomes and limitations: Contamination by abundant bulk-population clonotypes could be present in FACS-sorted repertoires.

The sample in question was PBMCs, obtained on the day of the yellow fever booster vaccination. The chain is built from TRBV9 and TRBJ2-5; the D gene is possibly TRBD2 (5 bases). This sequence was found in a man under 40 who received the YFV17D yellow fever vaccine. The chain's CDR3 is CASSSLSGWETQYF. The CDR3 nucleotides read TGTGCCAGCAGCTCCCTCTCGGGATGGGAGACCCAGTACTTC.